This is a list of T cell receptor beta chains from one sample in a study of identical twins. TCRdb analysed the 5' RACE reads with MiXCR anew, one entry per CDR3 protein. Found here are around 530,000 distinct CDR3 sequences, around 15% of them singletons; the top ten hold 0.44%. The same sample was also studied in work on yellow fever vaccine responses in identical twins.

Sequencing was carried out using CD4+ T cells sorted from blood. The receptors derive from a woman younger than 30 in good health. The conserved cysteine and the conserved F or W are not part of the CDR3 here. Clone size, where shown, is once, few, many, or a class for clones that have expanded.

TRBJ2-3	13	NA	TRBV24-1	ATSDWRGRTDTQY
TRBJ1-1	15	NA	TRBV10-3	AISVTGAYFVNTEAF
TRBJ2-2	12	few	TRBV24-1	ATRGPLDTGELF
TRBJ2-7	12	many	TRBV2	ASLTPSKDYEQY
TRBJ1-2	11	few	TRBV11-2	ASSHQDSYGYT
TRBJ2-3	11	many	TRBV12-3/TRBV12-4	ASSFERADTQY
TRBJ2-7	10	few	TRBV29-1	SAGHDSGEQY
TRBJ1-1	12	NA	TRBV2	ASSEDSLWTEAF
TRBJ1-2	12	few	TRBV4-1	ASSQRTGMGGYT
TRBJ1-4	15	NA	TRBV7-8	ASSKTKTGYPNEKLF
TRBJ1-2	12	NA	TRBV20-1	SASELQGIYGYT
TRBJ2-5	12	few	TRBV24-1	ATSTPDGQETQY
TRBJ1-1	10	many	TRBV29-1	SVAQGNTEAF
TRBJ1-2	13	few	TRBV7-2	ASSLGGRAGYGYT
TRBJ2-5	15	few	TRBV5-6	ASSTRQGRGPIETQY
TRBJ1-3	13	NA	TRBV2	ASSERASGANTIY
TRBJ2-7	13	NA	TRBV9	ASSVTGTNPYEQY
TRBJ2-2	14	few	TRBV27	ASRRRLAGDTGELF
TRBJ2-1	14	NA	TRBV2	ASSEPRTSGHNEQF
TRBJ2-3	12	NA	TRBV9	ASSPTQRTDTQY
TRBJ1-5	13	NA	TRBV6-1	ASSGKEGRNQPQH
TRBJ2-4	13	NA	TRBV4-1	ASSQVWGEIGIQY
TRBJ1-1	12	NA	TRBV7-9	ASSLSLQGTEAF
TRBJ2-3	14	few	TRBV5-6	ASSEGYGAGTDTQY
TRBJ2-3	15	NA	TRBV3-1	ASSQTGQSISTDTQY
TRBJ2-3	14	NA	TRBV5-6	ASSFRTSGSPDTQY
TRBJ2-3	15	NA	TRBV20-1	SASKKDSGRPSLTQY
TRBJ2-1	14	many	TRBV10-3	AISSLAGGGLNEQF
TRBJ2-2	11	few	TRBV7-9	ASSLEPTGELF
TRBJ2-5	11	few	TRBV20-1	SAKRGYQETQY
TRBJ1-6	12	many	TRBV11-2	ASSLGHGDSPLH
TRBJ1-4	13	few	TRBV12-3/TRBV12-4	ASALQQGIGEKLF
TRBJ2-7	11	few	TRBV5-1	ASSLNRDYEQY
TRBJ2-7	9	few	TRBV4-2	ASSNRNEQY
TRBJ1-4	13	NA	TRBV27	ASSFRGGSGEKLF
TRBJ2-5	12	NA	TRBV9	ASSVLAGGETQY
TRBJ2-1	14	few	TRBV4-2	ASSKTSGGSYNEQF
TRBJ2-1	13	NA	TRBV28	ASSLGGTSGRVTF
TRBJ2-1	12	NA	TRBV6-4	ASSAQGAGNEQF
TRBJ2-7	12	NA	TRBV5-1	ASSLVPGPYEQY
TRBJ2-1	12	NA	TRBV24-1	ATSDPGGGNEQF
TRBJ2-2	17	NA	TRBV15	ATSRDPTLAGLNTGELF
TRBJ1-2	13	NA	TRBV5-5	ASSLRQGTNYGYT
TRBJ2-3	15	few	TRBV5-1	ASSWSDLAGGTDTQY
TRBJ1-5	12	NA	TRBV3-1	ASSRGVGNQPQH
TRBJ2-1	15	few	TRBV5-1	ASSRAMTSGGYNEQF
TRBJ2-7	14	many	TRBV20-1	SAREASGGDAYEQY
TRBJ1-1	12	NA	TRBV20-1	SASKPGTGAEAF
TRBJ2-7	12	many	TRBV5-1	ASSKDRTPHEQY
TRBJ2-3	13	NA	TRBV24-1	ATSLSGRPTDTQY
TRBJ2-1	12	few	TRBV20-1	SAILAGGDNEQF
TRBJ2-2	13	NA	TRBV6-5	ASSSGTGGAGELF
TRBJ1-6	13	few	TRBV20-1	SADLGTGFNSPLH
TRBJ1-2	13	few	TRBV4-1	ASSFTGIRDYGYT
TRBJ1-1	12	NA	TRBV7-9	ASSSQGRDTEAF